This is a list of T cell receptor beta chains from one sample in a study of shared clonotypes between healthy human individuals. TCRdb's table, derived via immunoSEQ multiplex PCR, lists solely in-frame clones and lacks some. The sample yields about 2.3 million clones, about 90% seen once. Sequenced: naive CD4+ T cells from PBMCs. These receptors were taken from a man in his late teens or twenties in good health. Some clones in this sample may be carry-over from other donors' samples. Both conserved end residues are part of each CDR3. Each record gives: CDR3 DNA, CDR3 protein, D gene, clone size, V gene, J gene. D genes are given only for firm matches. Size is stated for part of the rows, as once, few or many counts, or as a class when the clone is expanded.

cdr3_nt: TGTGCCAGCAGCTTTGGCCCTTACACTGAAGCTTTCTTT; cdr3_aa: CASSFGPYTEAFF; d_call: -; clone_size: -; v_call: TRBV7-3; j_call: TRBJ1-1
cdr3_nt: TGTGCCAGCAGCCTAGCGGGTCTTACAGATACGCAGTATTTT; cdr3_aa: CASSLAGLTDTQYF; d_call: TRBD2; clone_size: -; v_call: TRBV7-3; j_call: TRBJ2-3
cdr3_nt: TGTGCCAGCAGGTCCAGCTCCTACGAGCAGTACTTC; cdr3_aa: CASRSSSYEQYF; d_call: -; clone_size: -; v_call: TRBV28; j_call: TRBJ2-7
cdr3_nt: TGTGCCAGCAGCTTGTCCAGTAGCACAGATACGCAGTATTTT; cdr3_aa: CASSLSSSTDTQYF; d_call: -; clone_size: -; v_call: TRBV5-4; j_call: TRBJ2-3
cdr3_nt: TGTGCCTGGAGACCCATTGGAGGGCGACCAGATGGCTACACCTTC; cdr3_aa: CAWRPIGGRPDGYTF; d_call: -; clone_size: -; v_call: TRBV30; j_call: TRBJ1-2
cdr3_nt: TGTGCCAGCAGTTACAGCGGGAGTTCTGAGACCCAGTACTTC; cdr3_aa: CASSYSGSSETQYF; d_call: TRBD2; clone_size: -; v_call: TRBV25-1; j_call: TRBJ2-5
cdr3_nt: TGCGCCAGCAGCTTGGCTGGCGGAGTTAACACCGGGGAGCTGTTTTTT; cdr3_aa: CASSLAGGVNTGELFF; d_call: -; clone_size: -; v_call: TRBV5-1; j_call: TRBJ2-2
cdr3_nt: TGTGCCAGCAGCCACGGGGGTGGCCCCTCGCACGAGCAGTACTTC; cdr3_aa: CASSHGGGPSHEQYF; d_call: -; clone_size: once; v_call: TRBV6-6; j_call: TRBJ2-7
cdr3_nt: TGTGCCAGCAGGTCCAACAGGGACGGGATCTATGGCTACACCTTC; cdr3_aa: CASRSNRDGIYGYTF; d_call: -; clone_size: -; v_call: TRBV28; j_call: TRBJ1-2
cdr3_nt: TGTGCCAGCAGCGCAGGACTAGCGATTTACAATGAGCAGTTCTTC; cdr3_aa: CASSAGLAIYNEQFF; d_call: TRBD2; clone_size: -; v_call: TRBV7-3; j_call: TRBJ2-1
cdr3_nt: TGTGCCAGCGGAAGAACCGGGACAGGGGGAAACAACACCTTC; cdr3_aa: CASGRTGTGGNNTF; d_call: TRBD1; clone_size: -; v_call: TRBV6-1; j_call: TRBJ1-2
cdr3_nt: TGTGCCAGCAGCTTGTATGGGACAGGGTATGGCTACACCTTC; cdr3_aa: CASSLYGTGYGYTF; d_call: TRBD1; clone_size: -; v_call: TRBV5-4; j_call: TRBJ1-2
cdr3_nt: TGTGCCAGCACCGACACGCTACCCTTCTTC; cdr3_aa: CASTDTLPFF; d_call: -; clone_size: -; v_call: TRBV6-1; j_call: TRBJ2-7
cdr3_nt: TGTGCCAGCAGCTCCTCGCGGCGGGATCGCGAGACCCAGTACTTC; cdr3_aa: CASSSSRRDRETQYF; d_call: -; clone_size: -; v_call: TRBV5-4; j_call: TRBJ2-5
cdr3_nt: TGTGCCAGCAGCTTAGCGCGGGGATACGAGCAGTACTTC; cdr3_aa: CASSLARGYEQYF; d_call: -; clone_size: -; v_call: TRBV7-8; j_call: TRBJ2-7
cdr3_nt: TGTGCCAGCAGTTTATCCTCTTTAGTGGGACGGGCTCAGGCGCAGTACTTC; cdr3_aa: CASSLSSLVGRAQAQYF; d_call: -; clone_size: -; v_call: TRBV27; j_call: TRBJ2-7
cdr3_nt: TGTGCCAGCAGCTCCGGGACCGAGCAGTACTTC; cdr3_aa: CASSSGTEQYF; d_call: -; clone_size: -; v_call: TRBV5-8; j_call: TRBJ2-7
cdr3_nt: TGTGCCAGCAGCGCCAGTGGGTCCTACAATGAGCAGTTCTTC; cdr3_aa: CASSASGSYNEQFF; d_call: -; clone_size: -; v_call: TRBV6-6; j_call: TRBJ2-1
cdr3_nt: TGCGCCAGCAGCTTGGGGACGGCTGGGGCCAACGTCCTGACTTTC; cdr3_aa: CASSLGTAGANVLTF; d_call: -; clone_size: -; v_call: TRBV5-1; j_call: TRBJ2-6
cdr3_nt: TGTGCCAGCAGCGGGCTGACAGGAAGGTATGGCTACACCTTC; cdr3_aa: CASSGLTGRYGYTF; d_call: -; clone_size: few; v_call: TRBV5-4; j_call: TRBJ1-2
cdr3_nt: TGTGCCAGCAGCTTAACTAGGTTGTTCACAGATACGCAGTATTTT; cdr3_aa: CASSLTRLFTDTQYF; d_call: -; clone_size: -; v_call: TRBV7-2; j_call: TRBJ2-3
cdr3_nt: TGTGCCAGCAGCTACAGACTTAGCTCCTACGAGCAGTACTTC; cdr3_aa: CASSYRLSSYEQYF; d_call: -; clone_size: once; v_call: TRBV6-5; j_call: TRBJ2-7
cdr3_nt: TGTGCCAGCAGCTTAGGGATAAGGGGGCTGAACACCGGGGAGCTGTTTTTT; cdr3_aa: CASSLGIRGLNTGELFF; d_call: TRBD1; clone_size: -; v_call: TRBV5-5; j_call: TRBJ2-2
cdr3_nt: TGTGCCAGCAGCTCCGGAGGTAGCTCTGGAAACACCATATATTTT; cdr3_aa: CASSSGGSSGNTIYF; d_call: -; clone_size: -; v_call: TRBV6-1; j_call: TRBJ1-3
cdr3_nt: TGCGCCAGCAGCTTGGGCGTAGCGACAAGCACAGATACGCAGTATTTT; cdr3_aa: CASSLGVATSTDTQYF; d_call: -; clone_size: once; v_call: TRBV5-1; j_call: TRBJ2-3
cdr3_nt: TGTGCCAGCAGCCTAGCGGGAGGGCCGGAGACCCAGTACTTC; cdr3_aa: CASSLAGGPETQYF; d_call: TRBD2; clone_size: -; v_call: TRBV7-9; j_call: TRBJ2-5
cdr3_nt: TGTGCCAGCAGCTTACCGGGCCCATGGAACACTGAAGCTTTCTTT; cdr3_aa: CASSLPGPWNTEAFF; d_call: -; clone_size: few; v_call: TRBV7-9; j_call: TRBJ1-1
cdr3_nt: TGCGCCAGCAGCCAAGACCTGGTTTACAATGAGCAGTTCTTC; cdr3_aa: CASSQDLVYNEQFF; d_call: -; clone_size: -; v_call: TRBV4-1; j_call: TRBJ2-1
cdr3_nt: TGTGCCAGTAGTCTCCAGGGAAGGGTCCATGAGCAGTTCTTC; cdr3_aa: CASSLQGRVHEQFF; d_call: -; clone_size: few; v_call: TRBV19; j_call: TRBJ2-1
cdr3_nt: TGTGCCAGCCCGGGGCTCCCCCCGATACAAGAGACCCAGTACTTC; cdr3_aa: CASPGLPPIQETQYF; d_call: -; clone_size: -; v_call: TRBV11-1; j_call: TRBJ2-5
cdr3_nt: TGTGCCAGCAGCCCATGGACACTGAATACTCCGGGGGAGCAGTACTTC; cdr3_aa: CASSPWTLNTPGEQYF; d_call: -; clone_size: -; v_call: TRBV7-8; j_call: TRBJ2-7
cdr3_nt: TGTGCCTGGAGTGGGGGAGGGGAGCTGTTTTTT; cdr3_aa: CAWSGGGELFF; d_call: -; clone_size: -; v_call: TRBV30; j_call: TRBJ2-2
cdr3_nt: TGTGCCAGCAGTACTAGCGGGACTACTTACGAGCAGTACTTC; cdr3_aa: CASSTSGTTYEQYF; d_call: TRBD2; clone_size: -; v_call: TRBV6-1; j_call: TRBJ2-7
cdr3_nt: TGTGCCAGCAGCTTAGGCTTTGGGACTATCCCCCAAGAGACCCAGTACTTC; cdr3_aa: CASSLGFGTIPQETQYF; d_call: TRBD2; clone_size: -; v_call: TRBV7-9; j_call: TRBJ2-5
cdr3_nt: TGTGCCAGCAGTTCTCACTACGAGCAGTACTTC; cdr3_aa: CASSSHYEQYF; d_call: -; clone_size: -; v_call: TRBV28; j_call: TRBJ2-7
cdr3_nt: TGTGCCACACAGACAGATGGCTACACCTTC; cdr3_aa: CATQTDGYTF; d_call: -; clone_size: -; v_call: TRBV28; j_call: TRBJ1-2
cdr3_nt: TGTGCCAGCAGCTCTCCGGGACTAGCGGGACGGTGGAGCTCCTACGAGCAGTACTTC; cdr3_aa: CASSSPGLAGRWSSYEQYF; d_call: TRBD2; clone_size: -; v_call: TRBV11-2; j_call: TRBJ2-7
cdr3_nt: TGTGCCAGCATGCAGAGCTCCTATAATTCACCCCTCCACTTT; cdr3_aa: CASMQSSYNSPLHF; d_call: -; clone_size: -; v_call: TRBV2; j_call: TRBJ1-6
cdr3_nt: TGTGCCAGCAGCTTGGGGACAGCCCTCACCTTC; cdr3_aa: CASSLGTALTF; d_call: -; clone_size: -; v_call: TRBV5-6; j_call: TRBJ1-2
cdr3_nt: TGTGCCAGCAGCTCCGGGACAGGGGATAGGGAGACCCAGTACTTC; cdr3_aa: CASSSGTGDRETQYF; d_call: TRBD1; clone_size: -; v_call: TRBV11-3; j_call: TRBJ2-5
cdr3_nt: TGTGCCAGCTCACCCTCTTCAGGGGGCAGGGAGCAGTACTTC; cdr3_aa: CASSPSSGGREQYF; d_call: TRBD1; clone_size: -; v_call: TRBV18; j_call: TRBJ2-7
cdr3_nt: TGTGCCAGCTCGCTACAGAGGATGAACACTGAAGCTTTCTTT; cdr3_aa: CASSLQRMNTEAFF; d_call: -; clone_size: -; v_call: TRBV18; j_call: TRBJ1-1
cdr3_nt: TGTGCCAGCTCACGGGCGGTTGAGGCCTCCTACGAGCAGTACTTC; cdr3_aa: CASSRAVEASYEQYF; d_call: -; clone_size: -; v_call: TRBV18; j_call: TRBJ2-7
cdr3_nt: TGTGCCAGCAGTGAAGTATCCCGCATGAACACTGAAGCTTTCTTT; cdr3_aa: CASSEVSRMNTEAFF; d_call: -; clone_size: once; v_call: TRBV6-1; j_call: TRBJ1-1
cdr3_nt: TGTGCCAGCAGCCAGAAACCGGGACTAGCGGGAGGCCCTCCCTACGAGCAGTACTTC; cdr3_aa: CASSQKPGLAGGPPYEQYF; d_call: TRBD2; clone_size: -; v_call: TRBV11-2; j_call: TRBJ2-7
cdr3_nt: TGTGCCAGCAGTGAAGAGGAGGGCTCCTACGAGCAGTACTTC; cdr3_aa: CASSEEEGSYEQYF; d_call: -; clone_size: -; v_call: TRBV2; j_call: TRBJ2-7
cdr3_nt: TGCGCCAGCAGCCCTCTAGGAGGGAGCTCCTACGAGCAGTACTTC; cdr3_aa: CASSPLGGSSYEQYF; d_call: -; clone_size: -; v_call: TRBV5-1; j_call: TRBJ2-7
cdr3_nt: TGTGCCAGCAGTTACTCCCGACAGGGGGATACTGAAGCTTTCTTT; cdr3_aa: CASSYSRQGDTEAFF; d_call: TRBD1; clone_size: -; v_call: TRBV6-5; j_call: TRBJ1-1
cdr3_nt: TGTGCCAGCAGCTCCCGCGGGGAGCTGAATGAGCAGTTCTTC; cdr3_aa: CASSSRGELNEQFF; d_call: -; clone_size: -; v_call: TRBV11-2; j_call: TRBJ2-1
cdr3_nt: TGCGCCAGCAGCTTGGAGGGACAGGGGATGGAGACCCAGTACTTC; cdr3_aa: CASSLEGQGMETQYF; d_call: TRBD1; clone_size: -; v_call: TRBV5-1; j_call: TRBJ2-5
cdr3_nt: TGTGCCAGCAGTCCGGGACAAGGTGGCTACACCTTC; cdr3_aa: CASSPGQGGYTF; d_call: -; clone_size: -; v_call: TRBV6-1; j_call: TRBJ1-2